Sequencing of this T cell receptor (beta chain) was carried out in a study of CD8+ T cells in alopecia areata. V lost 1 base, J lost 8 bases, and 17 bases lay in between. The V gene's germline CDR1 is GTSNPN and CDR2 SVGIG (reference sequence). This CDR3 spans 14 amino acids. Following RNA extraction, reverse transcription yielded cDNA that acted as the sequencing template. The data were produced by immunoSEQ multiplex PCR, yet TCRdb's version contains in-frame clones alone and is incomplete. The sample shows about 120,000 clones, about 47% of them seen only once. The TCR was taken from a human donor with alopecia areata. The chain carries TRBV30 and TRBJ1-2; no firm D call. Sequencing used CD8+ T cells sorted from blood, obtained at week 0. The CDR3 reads CAWSGLQWAKGYTF. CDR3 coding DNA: TGTGCCTGGAGTGGACTGCAGTGGGCGAAGGGCTACACCTTC.